This TCR beta chain was obtained from a study of blood T cell repertoires in COVID-19. Whole-study context: Samples came from the United States, Italy and Spain, spanning acute and convalescent COVID-19.

TCRdb keeps only in-frame clones here, not all; method: immunoSEQ multiplex PCR. The top ten hold 0.9% of the sample, which has approximately 500,000 clones, roughly nine tenths seen once. Germline CDR1 MRHNA, CDR2 SNTAGT. The CDR3 has 12 amino acids. V was clipped by 6 bases and J by 3 bases, with 8 bases between them. This TCR was sampled from a man younger than 35 with COVID-19, enrolled during active disease. V gene TRBV6-4 combines with J gene TRBJ1-1; D remains ambiguous. The sequencing sample was made of peripheral blood. The CDR3 is CASSPTHTEAFF. The CDR3 DNA is TGTGCCAGCAGCCCGACACACACTGAAGCTTTCTTT.